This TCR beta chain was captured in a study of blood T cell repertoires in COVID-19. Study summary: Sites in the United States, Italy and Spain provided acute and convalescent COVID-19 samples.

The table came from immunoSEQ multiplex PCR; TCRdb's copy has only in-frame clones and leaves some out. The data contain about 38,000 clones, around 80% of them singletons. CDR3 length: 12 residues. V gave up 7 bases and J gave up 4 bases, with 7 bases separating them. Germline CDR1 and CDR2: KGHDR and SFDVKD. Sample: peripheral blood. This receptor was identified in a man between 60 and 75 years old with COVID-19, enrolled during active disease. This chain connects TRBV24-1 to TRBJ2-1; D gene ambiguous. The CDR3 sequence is CATSGSYNEQFF. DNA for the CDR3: TGTGCCACCAGCGGTTCGTACAATGAGCAGTTCTTC.